This TCR beta chain was sequenced for a study of T-cell reconstitution after alpha-beta-depleted transplantation in children. General study results and limits: There were some patients whose high TCRbeta diversity at day 60 came from surviving recipient T cells and thymic progenitors. T-cell numbers and diversity, one year after transplant, stemmed largely from T cells that were newly produced.

There are many counts of this clonotype. Its target is unknown. Library preparation (for TCRbeta) was performed with unique molecular identifiers. TCRdb itself ran the PCR reads through MiXCR, one entry per CDR3 protein. Among over 150,000 distinct CDR3 sequences listed, 5% to 6.5% were seen once. The CDR3 length is 13 residues. The V end lost 5 bases, the J end lost 2 bases, and 10 bases lay between the germline ends. The chain joins TRBV12-3 or TRBV12-4 to TRBJ2-7; TRBD2 is a possible D gene (6 bases). This material consisted of PBMCs, taken before TCRalphabeta/CD19-depleted stem cell transplant. This clonotype was obtained from a girl in the first two years of life with combined immunodeficiency, due to receive a stem cell transplant. The CDR3 nucleotides read TGTGCCAGCAGTATTGGGACTCCCTACGAGCAGTACTTC. Amino acid sequence: CASSIGTPYEQYF.